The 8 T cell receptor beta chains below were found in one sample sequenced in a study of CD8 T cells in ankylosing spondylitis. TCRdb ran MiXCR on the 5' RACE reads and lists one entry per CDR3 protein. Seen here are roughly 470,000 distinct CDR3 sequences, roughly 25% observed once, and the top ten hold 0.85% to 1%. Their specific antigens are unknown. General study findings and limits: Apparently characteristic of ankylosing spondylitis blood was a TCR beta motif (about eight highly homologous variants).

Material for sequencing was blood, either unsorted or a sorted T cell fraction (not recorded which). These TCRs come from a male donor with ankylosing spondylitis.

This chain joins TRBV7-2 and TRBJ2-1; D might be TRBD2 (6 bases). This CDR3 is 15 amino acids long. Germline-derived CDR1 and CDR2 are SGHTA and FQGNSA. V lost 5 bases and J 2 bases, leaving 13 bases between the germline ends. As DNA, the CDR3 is TGTGCCAGCAGCCCCCGGGAGACACCCTACAATGAGCAGTTCTTC. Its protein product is CASSPRETPYNEQFF.

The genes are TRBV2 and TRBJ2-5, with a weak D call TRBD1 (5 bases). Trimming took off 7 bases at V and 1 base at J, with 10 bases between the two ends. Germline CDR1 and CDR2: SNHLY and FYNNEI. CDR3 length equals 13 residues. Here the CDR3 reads CASKRQFQETQYF. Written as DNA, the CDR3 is TGTGCCAGCAAGAGACAGTTCCAAGAGACCCAGTACTTC.

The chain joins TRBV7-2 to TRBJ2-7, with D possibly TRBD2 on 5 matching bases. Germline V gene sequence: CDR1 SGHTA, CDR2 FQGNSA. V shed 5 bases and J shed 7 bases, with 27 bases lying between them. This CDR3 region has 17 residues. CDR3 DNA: TGTGCCAGCAGCCGCTATTTGATGGGAGCGGTCTCTAGAGAGCAGTACTTC. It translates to CASSRYLMGAVSREQYF.

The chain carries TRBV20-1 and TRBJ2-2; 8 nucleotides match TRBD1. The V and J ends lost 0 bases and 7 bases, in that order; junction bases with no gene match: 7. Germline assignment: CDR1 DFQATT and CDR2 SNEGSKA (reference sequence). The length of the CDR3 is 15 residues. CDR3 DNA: TGCAGTGCTAGAGATCCAGCGACAGGGGACGGGGAGCTGTTTTTT. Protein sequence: CSARDPATGDGELFF.

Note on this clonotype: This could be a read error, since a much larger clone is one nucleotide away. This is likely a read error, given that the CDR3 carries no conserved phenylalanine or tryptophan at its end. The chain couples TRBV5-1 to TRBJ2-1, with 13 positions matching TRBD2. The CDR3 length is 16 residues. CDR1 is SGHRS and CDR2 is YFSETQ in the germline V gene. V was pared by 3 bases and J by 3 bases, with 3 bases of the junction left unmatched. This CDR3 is CASSSGLAGVYNEQFL. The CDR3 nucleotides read TGCGCCAGCAGCTCCGGACTAGCGGGAGTCTACAATGAGCAGTTCTTA.

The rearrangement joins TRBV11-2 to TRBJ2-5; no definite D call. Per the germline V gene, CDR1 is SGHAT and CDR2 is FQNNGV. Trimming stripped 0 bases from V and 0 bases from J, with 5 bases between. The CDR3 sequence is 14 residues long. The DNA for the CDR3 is TGTGCCAGCAGCTTAGATCAAGACCAAGAGACCCAGTACTTC. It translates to CASSLDQDQETQYF. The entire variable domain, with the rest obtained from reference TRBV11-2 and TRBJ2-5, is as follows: EAGVAQSPRYKIIEKRQSVAFWCNPISGHATLYWYQQILGQGPKLLIQFQNNGVVDDSQLPKDRFSAERLKGVDSTLKIQPAKLEDSAVYLCASSLDQDQETQYFGPGTRLLVL.

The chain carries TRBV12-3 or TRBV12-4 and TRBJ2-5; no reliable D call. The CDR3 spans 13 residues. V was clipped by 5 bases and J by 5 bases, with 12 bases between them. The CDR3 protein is CASSMGTLETQYF. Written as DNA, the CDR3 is TGTGCCAGCAGTATGGGCACTTTGGAGACCCAGTACTTC.

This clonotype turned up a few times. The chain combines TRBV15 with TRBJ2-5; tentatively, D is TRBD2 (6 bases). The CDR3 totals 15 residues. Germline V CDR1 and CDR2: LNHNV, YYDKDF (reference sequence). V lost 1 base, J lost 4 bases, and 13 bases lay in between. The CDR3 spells CATSRVPGLGETQYF. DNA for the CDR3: TGTGCCACCAGCAGAGTTCCGGGACTCGGAGAGACCCAGTACTTC.